This T cell receptor beta chain was obtained from a study of blood T cell repertoires in COVID-19. TCRdb's table, derived via immunoSEQ multiplex PCR, lists solely in-frame clones and lacks some. The data show around 80,000 clones, roughly four fifths seen once. V was pared by 5 bases and J by 0 bases, with 11 bases between. From germline, CDR1 is SEHNR and CDR2 FQNEAQ (reference sequence). The CDR3 covers 15 residues. This chain uses TRBV7-9 with TRBJ2-1; maybe TRBD1 (5 bases). The sequence was collected from a man aged 60-69 years with acute or convalescent COVID-19. Sequencing was performed on peripheral blood. CDR3: CASSPGYSSYNEQFF. The CDR3 DNA reads TGTGCCAGCAGCCCAGGGTATAGCTCCTACAATGAGCAGTTCTTC.